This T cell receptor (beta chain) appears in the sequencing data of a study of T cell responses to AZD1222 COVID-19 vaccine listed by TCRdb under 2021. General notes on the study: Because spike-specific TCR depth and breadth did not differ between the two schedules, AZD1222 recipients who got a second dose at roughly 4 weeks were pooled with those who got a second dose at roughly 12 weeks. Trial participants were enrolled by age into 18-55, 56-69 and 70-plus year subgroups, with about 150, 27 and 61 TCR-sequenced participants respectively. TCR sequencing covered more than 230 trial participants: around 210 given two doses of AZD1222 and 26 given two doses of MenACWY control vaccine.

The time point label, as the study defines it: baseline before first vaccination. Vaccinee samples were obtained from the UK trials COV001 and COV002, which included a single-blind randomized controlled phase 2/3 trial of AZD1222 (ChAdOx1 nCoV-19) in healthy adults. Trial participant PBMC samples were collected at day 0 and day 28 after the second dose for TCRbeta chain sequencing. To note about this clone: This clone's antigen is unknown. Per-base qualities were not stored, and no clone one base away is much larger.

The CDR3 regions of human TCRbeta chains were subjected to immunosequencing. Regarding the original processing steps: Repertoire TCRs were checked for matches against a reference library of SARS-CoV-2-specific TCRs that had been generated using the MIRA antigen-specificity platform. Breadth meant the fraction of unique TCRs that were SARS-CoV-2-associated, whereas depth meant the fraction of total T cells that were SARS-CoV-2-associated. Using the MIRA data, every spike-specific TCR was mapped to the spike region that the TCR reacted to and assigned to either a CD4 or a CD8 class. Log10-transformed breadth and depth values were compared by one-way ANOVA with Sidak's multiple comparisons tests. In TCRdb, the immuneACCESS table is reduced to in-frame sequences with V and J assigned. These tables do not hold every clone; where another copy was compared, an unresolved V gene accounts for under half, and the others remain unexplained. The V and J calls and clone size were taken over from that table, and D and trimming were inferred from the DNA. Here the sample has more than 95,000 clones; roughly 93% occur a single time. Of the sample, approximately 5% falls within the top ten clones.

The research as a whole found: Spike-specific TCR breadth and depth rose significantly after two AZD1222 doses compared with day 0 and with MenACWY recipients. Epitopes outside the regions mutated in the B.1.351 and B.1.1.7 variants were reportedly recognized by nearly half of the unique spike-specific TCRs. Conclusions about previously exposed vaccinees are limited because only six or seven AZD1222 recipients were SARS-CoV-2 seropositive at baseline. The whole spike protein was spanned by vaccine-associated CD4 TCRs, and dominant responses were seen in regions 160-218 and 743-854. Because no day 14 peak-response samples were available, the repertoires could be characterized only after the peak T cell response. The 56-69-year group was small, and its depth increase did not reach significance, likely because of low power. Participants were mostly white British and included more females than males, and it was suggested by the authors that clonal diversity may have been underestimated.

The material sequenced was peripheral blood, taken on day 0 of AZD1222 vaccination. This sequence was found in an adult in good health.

The encoded CDR3 is CASRNSGDNEQFF. The sequence in DNA is TGTGCCAGTAGGAACAGCGGTGACAATGAGCAGTTCTTC. Rearrangement joined TRBV19 to TRBJ2-1; TRBD2 might be the D gene, on 5 matching bases. V gives up 6 bases and J gives up 5 bases, and the segment between their germline ends measures 11 bases. For CDR1 and CDR2, the germline V gene (reference sequence) lists LNHDA and SQIVND. Spanning cysteine to phenylalanine, the CDR3 consists of 13 amino acids. This entry keeps only the CDR3 DNA: 39 bases, framed from base 1.